Detailed here is one T cell receptor beta chain. The record originates from a study of blood T cell repertoires in COVID-19. As for the study in general: Acute and convalescent COVID-19 samples came from the United States, Italy and Spain. The analysed material was cDNA or gDNA that came from T cells, B-cell-depleted T cells, or PBMCs.

Authors' processing steps: Using reference gene primer amplification, nucleated cell counts were estimated. Profiled with immunoSEQ multiplex PCR; TCRdb holds only in-frame clones, not every one. That table is the source of V, J and clone size, and D and trimming were worked out from the DNA. The sample lists about 260,000 clones; almost 85% were seen once. Germline lookup yields CDR1 MNHEY and CDR2 SVGEGT. The CDR3 spans 14 residues. V lost 5 bases to trimming and J lost 2 bases; unmatched junction nucleotides: 5. Specimen: peripheral blood. This TCR was sampled from a woman older than 75 with acute or convalescent COVID-19. The chain uses TRBV6-2 or TRBV6-3 and TRBJ1-1; 7 nucleotides match TRBD1. The CDR3 DNA sequence: TGTGCCAGCAGTGAGGGACAGATCAACACTGAAGCTTTCTTT. Translated, it gives CASSEGQINTEAFF.